This TCR beta chain was obtained from a study of OX40 agonist ivuxolimab in advanced cancers. TCRdb's table, derived via immunoSEQ multiplex PCR, lists solely in-frame clones and lacks some. Of 57,000 or so clones in the sample, around 86% were seen once. The CDR3 covers 14 residues. The V gene end was trimmed by 6 bases and the J gene end by 5 bases; junction bases not matched to a gene: 7. The V gene's germline CDR1 is MNHEY and CDR2 SMNVEV (reference sequence). The sequencing used CD4+ or CD8+ T cells sorted from blood, collected in a trial of the OX40 agonist ivuxolimab. The V and J genes are TRBV27 and TRBJ2-5; 9 bases are shared with TRBD1. The sequence derives from an adult with an advanced solid tumor such as melanoma, head and neck, liver or kidney cancer. The CDR3 loop reads CASRETGGFETQYF. CDR3 DNA sequence: TGTGCCAGCAGGGAGACAGGGGGTTTCGAGACCCAGTACTTC.